These T cell receptor beta chains were read from a single sample in a study of blood T cell repertoires in COVID-19. Sequencing was performed with immunoSEQ multiplex PCR; in TCRdb, only in-frame clones are kept and a portion is missing. This sample has about 300,000 clones, with 75% to 90% found just once. The source material was PBMCs or T cells enriched from blood (not recorded which). Every receptor here comes from a woman aged 40 to 50 who had recovered from COVID-19. The CDR3 runs from the conserved cysteine through the conserved F or W. For some rows the clone size is stated as once, few or many, or as a class when expanded; others skip it.

TRBJ1-3 - TRBV2 CASRISGVTGNTIYF
TRBJ1-6 - TRBV10-3 CASRGQGDSPLHF
TRBJ1-1 - TRBV5-1 CASSSVYSSTEAFF
TRBJ2-2 once TRBV7-2 CASSFYTGAGTGELFF
TRBJ2-3 - TRBV24-1 CATSAPSGGAEDTQYF
TRBJ1-2 - TRBV29-1 CSAETRGGGQNYGYTF
TRBJ2-1 - TRBV5-5 CASIPGTGVYNEQFF
TRBJ1-1 - TRBV11-2 CASSHFNTEAFF
TRBJ2-3 - TRBV18 CASSPPKAEYTDTQYF
TRBJ2-1 - TRBV5-1 CASSRSGGLPNEQFF